One sample yielded the 2 T cell receptor beta chains listed below, sequenced in a study of CD8+CD57+ T cells in acquired aplastic anemia. By flow cytometry, patients selected for sequencing had shown an expansion of CD8+CD57+ cells. The use of genomic DNA as template underpinned the TCR beta VDJ and CDR3 profiling. Via MiXCR, TCRdb re-called the reads, giving one row per CDR3 protein. The sample gives 200,000 to 250,000 distinct CDR3 sequences, about 62% of which show up once; around three fifths is in the top ten. Specimen: sorted CD4+, CD8+, or CD8+CD57+ T cells (not recorded which) from PBMCs. The receptor source for this set is a human donor with aplastic anemia.

This clonotype was recorded only once. The chain is built from TRBV20-1 and TRBJ2-3, with 10 bases lining up with TRBD2. Germline V gives CDR1 DFQATT, CDR2 SNEGSKA (reference sequence). CDR3 length equals 13 residues. The ends lost 3 bases at V and 6 bases at J; junction bases unmatched: 3. CDR3 bases: TGCAGTGCTAGTGGAGCGGGGGGGGATACGCAGTATTTT. Amino acids: CSASGAGGDTQYF.

The V call is TRBV29-1, the J call TRBJ1-1; 9 bases agree with TRBD1. Germline CDR1 SQVTM, CDR2 ANQGSEA. The CDR3 sequence is 15 residues long. J was trimmed by 0 bases and V by 6 bases; bases with no gene match: 8. The CDR3 DNA is TGCAGCGTCGATGACAGGGGGTTCCTGAACACTGAAGCTTTCTTT. Protein: CSVDDRGFLNTEAFF. The whole variable domain, filled in from reference TRBV29-1 and TRBJ1-1, reads SAVISQKPSRDICQRGTSLTIQCQVDSQVTMMFWYRQQPGQSLTLIATANQGSEATYESGFVIDKFPISRPNLTFSTLTVSNMSPEDSSIYLCSVDDRGFLNTEAFFGQGTRLTVV.